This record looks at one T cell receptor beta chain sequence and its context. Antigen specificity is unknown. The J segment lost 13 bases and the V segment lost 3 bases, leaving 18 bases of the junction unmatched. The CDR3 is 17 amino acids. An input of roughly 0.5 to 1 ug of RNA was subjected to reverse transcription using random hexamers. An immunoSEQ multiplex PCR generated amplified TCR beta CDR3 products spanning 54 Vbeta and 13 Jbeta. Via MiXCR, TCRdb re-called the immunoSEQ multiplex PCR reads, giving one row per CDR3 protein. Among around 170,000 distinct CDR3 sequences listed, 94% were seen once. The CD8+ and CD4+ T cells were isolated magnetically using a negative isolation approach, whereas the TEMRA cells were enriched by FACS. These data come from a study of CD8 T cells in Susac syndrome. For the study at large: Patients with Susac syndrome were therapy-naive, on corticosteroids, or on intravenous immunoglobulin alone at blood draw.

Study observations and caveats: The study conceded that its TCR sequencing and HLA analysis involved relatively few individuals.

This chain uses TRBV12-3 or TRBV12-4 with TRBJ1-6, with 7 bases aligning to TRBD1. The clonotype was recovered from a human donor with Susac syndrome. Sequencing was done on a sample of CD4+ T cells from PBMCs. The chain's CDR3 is CASSLTLPGQFLYPLHF. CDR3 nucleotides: TGTGCCAGCAGTTTGACCTTACCGGGACAGTTCTTATATCCCCTCCACTTT.